This TCR beta chain originates from a study of T-cell reconstitution after alpha-beta-depleted transplantation in children. Unique molecular identifiers were used in preparing the TCRbeta library. TCRdb reanalysed the PCR reads using MiXCR and keeps one entry per CDR3 protein. The top ten hold about 4.6% of the sample, which has about 830,000 distinct CDR3 sequences, approximately 15% seen once. This CDR3 has 14 amino acids. The V and J ends lost 0 bases and 5 bases respectively, with 10 bases between them. The sequencing here drew on PBMCs, mostly from graft donor cells, taken 360 days after TCRalphabeta/CD19-depleted stem cell transplant. The chain is built from TRBV12-3 or TRBV12-4 and TRBJ1-1; unclear D gene. This clonotype was sampled from a male patient aged 10 to 17 who had a stem cell transplant for acute lymphoblastic leukemia, so the T cells may come from the graft donor. The CDR3 loop is CASSLAGIGTEAFF. The CDR3 DNA reads TGTGCCAGCAGTTTAGCAGGGATCGGGACTGAAGCTTTCTTT.